This is a list of T cell receptor beta chains from one sample in a study of blood T cell repertoires in COVID-19. The method was immunoSEQ multiplex PCR; TCRdb's version includes in-frame clones alone and lacks a portion of them. The sample has about 73,000 clones, around 82% seen once. Sequenced sample: peripheral blood. The receptors were gathered from a human donor in a cohort sampled during active COVID-19. Both conserved end residues are part of each CDR3.

V: TRBV7-3; J: TRBJ1-4; CDR3: CASSLTGGYGEKLFF
V: TRBV5-1; J: TRBJ2-1; CDR3: CASSPLSGGADEQFF
V: TRBV9; J: TRBJ1-5; CDR3: CASGGNSNQPQHF
V: TRBV13; J: TRBJ1-1; CDR3: CASSLGRGNTEAFF
V: TRBV18; J: TRBJ2-7; CDR3: CASSQGQGGSYEQYF
V: TRBV5-8; J: TRBJ2-6; CDR3: CASSLEGANVLTF
V: TRBV14; J: TRBJ2-1; CDR3: CASSSFSGGPWNEQFF
V: TRBV19; J: TRBJ1-4; CDR3: CASSIQGTENEKLFF
V: TRBV19; J: TRBJ1-2; CDR3: CASSLGTTGHRGYTF
V: TRBV19; J: TRBJ2-3; CDR3: CASSQTARGWSTDTQYF
V: TRBV19; J: TRBJ1-5; CDR3: CASNRGQGESNQPQHF
V: TRBV7-3; J: TRBJ2-3; CDR3: CASSLTWGRLGTDTQYF
V: TRBV7-2; J: TRBJ1-5; CDR3: CASSPPRQGRSQPQHF
V: TRBV7-3; J: TRBJ2-3; CDR3: CASSPHLAGGGTDTQYF
V: TRBV24-1; J: TRBJ1-6; CDR3: CATSRGVSGSPLHF